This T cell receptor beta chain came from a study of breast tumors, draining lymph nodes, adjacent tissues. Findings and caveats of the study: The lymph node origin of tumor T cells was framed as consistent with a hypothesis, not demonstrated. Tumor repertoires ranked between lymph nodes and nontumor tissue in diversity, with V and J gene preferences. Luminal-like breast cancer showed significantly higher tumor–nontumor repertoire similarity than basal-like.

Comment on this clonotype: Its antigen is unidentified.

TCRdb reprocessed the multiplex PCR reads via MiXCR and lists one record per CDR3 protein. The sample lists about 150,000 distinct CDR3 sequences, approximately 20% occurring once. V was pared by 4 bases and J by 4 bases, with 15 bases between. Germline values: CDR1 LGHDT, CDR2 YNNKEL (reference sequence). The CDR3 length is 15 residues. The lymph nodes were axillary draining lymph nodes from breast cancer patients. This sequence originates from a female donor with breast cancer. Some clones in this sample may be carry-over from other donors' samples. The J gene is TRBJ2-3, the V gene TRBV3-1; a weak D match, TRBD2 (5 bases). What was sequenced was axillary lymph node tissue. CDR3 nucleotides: TGTGCCAGCAGCCGGTACAGCGGTCGTCCAGATACGCAGTATTTT. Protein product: CASSRYSGRPDTQYF.